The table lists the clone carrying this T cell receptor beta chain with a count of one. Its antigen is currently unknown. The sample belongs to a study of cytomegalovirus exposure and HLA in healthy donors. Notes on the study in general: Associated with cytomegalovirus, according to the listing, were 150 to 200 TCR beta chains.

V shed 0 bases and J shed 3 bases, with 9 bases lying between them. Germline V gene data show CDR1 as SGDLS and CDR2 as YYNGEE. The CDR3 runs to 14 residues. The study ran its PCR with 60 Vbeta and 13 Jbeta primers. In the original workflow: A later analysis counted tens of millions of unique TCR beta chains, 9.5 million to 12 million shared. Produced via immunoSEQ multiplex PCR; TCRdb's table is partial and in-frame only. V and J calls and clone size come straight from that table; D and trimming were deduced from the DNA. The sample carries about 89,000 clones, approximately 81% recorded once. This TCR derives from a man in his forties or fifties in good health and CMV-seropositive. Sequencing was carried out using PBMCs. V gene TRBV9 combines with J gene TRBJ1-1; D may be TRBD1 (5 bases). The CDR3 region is CASSVGGLHTEAFF. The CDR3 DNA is TGTGCCAGCAGCGTAGGGGGACTACACACTGAAGCTTTCTTT.